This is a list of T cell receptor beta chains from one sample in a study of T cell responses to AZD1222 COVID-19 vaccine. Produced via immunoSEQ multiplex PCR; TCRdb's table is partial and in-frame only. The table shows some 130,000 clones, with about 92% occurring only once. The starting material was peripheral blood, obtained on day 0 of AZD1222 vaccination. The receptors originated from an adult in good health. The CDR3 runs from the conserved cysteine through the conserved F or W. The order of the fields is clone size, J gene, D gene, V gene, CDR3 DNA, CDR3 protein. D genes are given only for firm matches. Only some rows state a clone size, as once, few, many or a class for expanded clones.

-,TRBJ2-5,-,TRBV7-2,TGTGCCAGCAGCTTAATGGGACTTCGGGAGACCCAGTACTTC,CASSLMGLRETQYF
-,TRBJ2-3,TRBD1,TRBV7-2,TGTGCCAGCAGCTTAGGGGGGACAGGGAGGCCAGATACGCAGTATTTT,CASSLGGTGRPDTQYF
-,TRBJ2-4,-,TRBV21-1,TGTGCCAGCAGCAAAGGGACAGACATTCAGTACTTC,CASSKGTDIQYF
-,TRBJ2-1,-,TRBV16,TGTGCCAGCAGCCCGGGTTGGGGGGCCCGGTCCTACAATGAGCAGTTCTTC,CASSPGWGARSYNEQFF
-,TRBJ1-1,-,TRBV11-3,TGTGCCAGCAGCCTCTTCCAAGGTCGGACTGAAGCTTTCTTT,CASSLFQGRTEAFF
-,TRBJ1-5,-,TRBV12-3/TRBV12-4,TGTGCCAGCAGTTTAGCGTTCTGGCAGCCCCAGCATTTT,CASSLAFWQPQHF
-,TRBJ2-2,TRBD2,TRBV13,TGTGCCAGCAGCATCCCGACTAGCGGCGAAGACACCGGGGAGCTGTTTTTT,CASSIPTSGEDTGELFF
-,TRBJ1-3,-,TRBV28,TGTGCCAGCAGTCGGGGAAACACCATATATTTT,CASSRGNTIYF
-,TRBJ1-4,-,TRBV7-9,TGTGCCAGCAGCTCCTTTAGGGGGGGTGAAAAACTGTTTTTT,CASSSFRGGEKLFF
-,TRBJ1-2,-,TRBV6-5,TGTGCCAGCAGTTACTCAAGGGGGGGAAACTATGGCTACACCTTC,CASSYSRGGNYGYTF
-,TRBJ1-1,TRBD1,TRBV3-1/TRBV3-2,TGTGCCAGCAGCTATACGGGACAGGGCGCAGCTTTCTTT,CASSYTGQGAAFF
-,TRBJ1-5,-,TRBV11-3,TGTGCCAGCAGCCCCGCCCGGGACCTGTATGTTCAGCCCCAGCATTTT,CASSPARDLYVQPQHF
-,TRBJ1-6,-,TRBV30,TGTGCCTGGACCTGGACGGGATCAAATAATTCACCCCTCCACTTT,CAWTWTGSNNSPLHF
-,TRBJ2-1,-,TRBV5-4,TGCGCCAGCAGCCCCGAAGCGGGTTACAATGAGCAGTTCTTC,CASSPEAGYNEQFF
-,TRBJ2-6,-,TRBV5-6,TGTGCCAGCAGCTCAGATTCTGGGGCCAACGTCCTGACTTTC,CASSSDSGANVLTF
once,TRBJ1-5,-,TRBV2,TGTGCCAGCAGTGAAAGGCTGTTGGCAATTAATCAGCCCCAGCATTTT,CASSERLLAINQPQHF
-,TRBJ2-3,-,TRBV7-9,TGTGCCAGCAGCTTAGGAGGCACAGATACGCAGTATTTT,CASSLGGTDTQYF
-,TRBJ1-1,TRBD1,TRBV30,TGTGCCTGGAGTAGCTGGCCCAGGGGGCGAACTGAAGCTTTCTTT,CAWSSWPRGRTEAFF
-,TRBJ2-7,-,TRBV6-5,TGTGCCAGCAGTTTGTCTCGCTCCTACGAGCAGTACTTC,CASSLSRSYEQYF
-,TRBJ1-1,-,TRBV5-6,TGTGCCAGCAGCTTGGAGGGGAACACTGAAGCTTTCTTT,CASSLEGNTEAFF
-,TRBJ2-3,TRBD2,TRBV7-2,TGTGCCAGCAGCGAAGCACTTAGCGGGGGGGCAGATACGCAGTATTTT,CASSEALSGGADTQYF
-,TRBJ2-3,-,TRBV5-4,TGTGCCAGCAGGGCCTGGGGGGCTCTCACAGATACGCAGTATTTT,CASRAWGALTDTQYF
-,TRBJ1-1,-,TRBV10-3,TGTGCCATCAGTGGTTTGGGGAACACTGAAGCTTTCTTT,CAISGLGNTEAFF
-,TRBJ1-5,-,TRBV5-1,TGCGCCAGCAGCTTGGGTGGTGATGAGCCCCAGCATTTT,CASSLGGDEPQHF
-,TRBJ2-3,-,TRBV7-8,TGTGCCAGCAGCCTAACGGGGTCAGATACGCAGTATTTT,CASSLTGSDTQYF